This TCR beta chain was identified in a study of blood T cell repertoires in COVID-19. Study context: Material from acute and convalescent COVID-19 was sourced from the United States, Italy and Spain. T cells, B-cell-depleted T cells, or PBMCs supplied cDNA or gDNA.

Authors' processing steps: Reference gene primer amplification in the assay estimated nucleated cell counts. Profiled with immunoSEQ multiplex PCR; TCRdb holds only in-frame clones, not every one. That table supplies the V and J calls and clone size; D and trimming were determined from the DNA. The sample yields over 85,000 clones, roughly four fifths seen once. Trimming took off 4 bases at V and 6 bases at J, with 16 bases between the two ends. The CDR3 contains 14 residues. CDR1 is SGHRS, CDR2 YFSETQ, per germline. The V and J genes are TRBV5-1 and TRBJ1-1; TRBD1 might be the D (5 bases). This TCR was recovered from a woman aged 55-69 years with acute or convalescent COVID-19. The sample comprised peripheral blood. CDR3 sequence: CASSPQGGTPEAFF. DNA for the CDR3: TGCGCCAGCAGCCCCCAAGGAGGGACCCCTGAAGCTTTCTTT.